This is a list of T cell receptor beta chains from one sample in a study of CD8+CD57+ T cells in acquired aplastic anemia. TCRdb re-called the reads with MiXCR, one entry per CDR3 protein. The sample lists about 120,000 distinct CDR3 sequences, under 60% seen once, with about 29% in the top ten. Source material: sorted CD4+, CD8+, or CD8+CD57+ T cells (not recorded which) from PBMCs. These receptors were collected from a human donor with aplastic anemia. The conserved cysteine and the conserved F or W are not part of the CDR3 here. Each record gives: V gene, CDR3 length, J gene, CDR3 protein.

V: TRBV5-4; length: 15; J: TRBJ2-5; CDR3: ASSLGDTEGLYETQY
V: TRBV20-1; length: 14; J: TRBJ1-6; CDR3: SARRSGQGANSPLH
V: TRBV19; length: 11; J: TRBJ1-1; CDR3: ASKDMVTTEAF
V: TRBV20-1; length: 13; J: TRBJ2-1; CDR3: SAREGLAFYNEQF
V: TRBV6-1; length: 13; J: TRBJ2-7; CDR3: ASSLGTSGSYEQY
V: TRBV20-1; length: 12; J: TRBJ2-7; CDR3: SAITGTGTYEQY
V: TRBV7-2; length: 13; J: TRBJ1-5; CDR3: ASSQTTGWNQPQH
V: TRBV29-1; length: 9; J: TRBJ1-2; CDR3: SVGQYYGYT
V: TRBV13; length: 12; J: TRBJ2-5; CDR3: ASSLRDRQETQY
V: TRBV20-1; length: 13; J: TRBJ1-4; CDR3: SARARGGVEEKLF
V: TRBV15; length: 15; J: TRBJ2-6; CDR3: ATSREGGFGANVLTF
V: TRBV3-1; length: 11; J: TRBJ2-7; CDR3: ASSRTGTYEQY
V: TRBV12-3/TRBV12-4; length: 11; J: TRBJ1-2; CDR3: ASRPTGGRGYT
V: TRBV7-1; length: 13; J: TRBJ2-3; CDR3: ASSSDSGAADTQY
V: TRBV9; length: 13; J: TRBJ2-7; CDR3: ASSEGSGSGEGQY
V: TRBV2; length: 14; J: TRBJ2-1; CDR3: ASSEVDSNSYNEQF
V: TRBV20-1; length: 11; J: TRBJ1-2; CDR3: SARVVGGSGYT
V: TRBV29-1; length: 13; J: TRBJ2-1; CDR3: SVEGGTFSYNEQF
V: TRBV13; length: 13; J: TRBJ1-3; CDR3: ASSLGQGTGNTIY
V: TRBV2; length: 12; J: TRBJ2-6; CDR3: ASSEALGTNVLT
V: TRBV13; length: 13; J: TRBJ2-7; CDR3: ASSLGGPGSNEQY
V: TRBV7-2; length: 11; J: TRBJ2-7; CDR3: ASSLGDIYEQY
V: TRBV27; length: 12; J: TRBJ1-2; CDR3: ASSLSGTGAGYT
V: TRBV4-1; length: 12; J: TRBJ1-2; CDR3: ASSQDTPGGGYT
V: TRBV2; length: 13; J: TRBJ2-7; CDR3: ASSEETASYYEQY
V: TRBV20-1; length: 14; J: TRBJ2-5; CDR3: SARPSGGAAGETQY
V: TRBV2; length: 13; J: TRBJ2-5; CDR3: ASSEQGGEGETQY